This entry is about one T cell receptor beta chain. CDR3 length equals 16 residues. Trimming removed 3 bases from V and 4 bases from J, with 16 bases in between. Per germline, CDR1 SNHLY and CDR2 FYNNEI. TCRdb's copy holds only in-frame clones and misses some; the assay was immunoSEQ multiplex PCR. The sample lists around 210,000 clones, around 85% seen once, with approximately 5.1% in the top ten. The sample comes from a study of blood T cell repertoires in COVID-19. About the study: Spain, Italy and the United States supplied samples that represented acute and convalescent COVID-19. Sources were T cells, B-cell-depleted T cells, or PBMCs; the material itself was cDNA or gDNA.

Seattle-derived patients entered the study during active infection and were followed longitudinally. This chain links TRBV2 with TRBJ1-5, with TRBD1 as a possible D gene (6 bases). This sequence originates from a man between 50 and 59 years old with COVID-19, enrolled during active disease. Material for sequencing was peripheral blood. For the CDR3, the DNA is TGTGCCAGCAGTGATAGCCAGGGGCTCAAAAATCAGCCCCAGCATTTT. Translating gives CASSDSQGLKNQPQHF.